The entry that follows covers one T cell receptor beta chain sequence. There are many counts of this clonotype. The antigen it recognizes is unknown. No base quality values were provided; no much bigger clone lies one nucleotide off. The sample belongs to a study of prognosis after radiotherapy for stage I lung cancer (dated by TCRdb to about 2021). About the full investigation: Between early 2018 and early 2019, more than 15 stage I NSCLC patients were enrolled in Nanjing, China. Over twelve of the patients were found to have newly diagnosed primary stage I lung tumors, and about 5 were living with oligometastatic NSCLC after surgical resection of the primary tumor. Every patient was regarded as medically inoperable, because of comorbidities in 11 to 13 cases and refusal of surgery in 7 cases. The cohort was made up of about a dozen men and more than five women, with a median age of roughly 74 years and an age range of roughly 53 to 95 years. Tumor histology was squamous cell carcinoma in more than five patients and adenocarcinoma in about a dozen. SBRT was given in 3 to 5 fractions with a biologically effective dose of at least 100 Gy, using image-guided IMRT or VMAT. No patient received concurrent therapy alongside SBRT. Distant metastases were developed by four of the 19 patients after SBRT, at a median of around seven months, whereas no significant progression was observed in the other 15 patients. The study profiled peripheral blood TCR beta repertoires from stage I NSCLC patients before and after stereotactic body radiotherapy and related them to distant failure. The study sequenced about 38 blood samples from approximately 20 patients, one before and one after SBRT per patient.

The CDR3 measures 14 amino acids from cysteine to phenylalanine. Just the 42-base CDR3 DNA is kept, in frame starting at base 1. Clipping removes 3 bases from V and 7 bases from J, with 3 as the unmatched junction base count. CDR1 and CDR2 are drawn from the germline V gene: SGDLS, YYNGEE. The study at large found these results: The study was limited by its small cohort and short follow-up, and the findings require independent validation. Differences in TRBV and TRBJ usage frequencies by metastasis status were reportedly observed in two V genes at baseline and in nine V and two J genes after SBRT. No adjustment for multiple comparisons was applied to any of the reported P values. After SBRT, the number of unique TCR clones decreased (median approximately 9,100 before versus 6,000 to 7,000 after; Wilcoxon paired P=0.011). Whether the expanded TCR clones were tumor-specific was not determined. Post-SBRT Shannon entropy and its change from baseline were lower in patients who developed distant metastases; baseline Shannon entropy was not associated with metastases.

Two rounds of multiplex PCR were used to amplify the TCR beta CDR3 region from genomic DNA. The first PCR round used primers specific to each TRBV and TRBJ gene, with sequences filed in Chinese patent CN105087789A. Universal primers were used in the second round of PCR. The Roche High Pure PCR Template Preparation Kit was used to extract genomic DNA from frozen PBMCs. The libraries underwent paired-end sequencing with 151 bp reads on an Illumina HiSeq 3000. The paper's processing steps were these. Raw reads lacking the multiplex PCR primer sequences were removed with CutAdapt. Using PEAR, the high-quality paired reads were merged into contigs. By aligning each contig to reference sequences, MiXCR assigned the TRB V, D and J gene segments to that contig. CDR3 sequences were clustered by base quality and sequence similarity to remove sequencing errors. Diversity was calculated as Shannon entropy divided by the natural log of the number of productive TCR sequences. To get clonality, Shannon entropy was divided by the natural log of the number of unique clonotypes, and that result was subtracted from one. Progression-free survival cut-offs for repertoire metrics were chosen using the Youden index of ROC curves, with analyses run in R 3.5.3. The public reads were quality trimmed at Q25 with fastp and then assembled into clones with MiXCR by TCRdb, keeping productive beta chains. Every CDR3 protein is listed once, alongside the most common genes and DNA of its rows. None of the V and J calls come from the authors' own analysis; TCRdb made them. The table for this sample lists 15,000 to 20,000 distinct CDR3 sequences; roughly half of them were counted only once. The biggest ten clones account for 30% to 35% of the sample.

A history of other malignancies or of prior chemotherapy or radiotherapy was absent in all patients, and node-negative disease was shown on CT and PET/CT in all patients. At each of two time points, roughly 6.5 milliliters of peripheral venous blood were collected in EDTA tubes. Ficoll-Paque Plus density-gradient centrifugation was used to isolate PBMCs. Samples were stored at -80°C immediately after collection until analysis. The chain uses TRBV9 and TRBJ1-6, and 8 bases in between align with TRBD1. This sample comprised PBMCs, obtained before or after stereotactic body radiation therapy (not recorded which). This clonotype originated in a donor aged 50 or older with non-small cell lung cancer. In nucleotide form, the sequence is TGTGCCAGCAGCGGGGACAGGATAAATTCACCCCTCCACTTT. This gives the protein CASSGDRINSPLHF.